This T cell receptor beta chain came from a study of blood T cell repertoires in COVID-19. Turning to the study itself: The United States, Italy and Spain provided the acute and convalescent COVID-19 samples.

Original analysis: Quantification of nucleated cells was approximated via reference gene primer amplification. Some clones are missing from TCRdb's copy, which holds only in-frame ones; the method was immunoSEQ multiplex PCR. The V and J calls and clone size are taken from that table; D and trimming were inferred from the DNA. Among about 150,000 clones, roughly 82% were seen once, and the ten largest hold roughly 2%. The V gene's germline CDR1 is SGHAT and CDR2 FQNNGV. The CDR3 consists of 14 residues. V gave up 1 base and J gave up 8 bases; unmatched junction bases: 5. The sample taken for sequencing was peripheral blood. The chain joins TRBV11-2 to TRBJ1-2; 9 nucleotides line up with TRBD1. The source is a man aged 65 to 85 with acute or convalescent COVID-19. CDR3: CASSLGPTGGGYTF. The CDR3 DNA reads TGTGCCAGCAGCTTAGGCCCGACAGGGGGAGGCTACACCTTC.